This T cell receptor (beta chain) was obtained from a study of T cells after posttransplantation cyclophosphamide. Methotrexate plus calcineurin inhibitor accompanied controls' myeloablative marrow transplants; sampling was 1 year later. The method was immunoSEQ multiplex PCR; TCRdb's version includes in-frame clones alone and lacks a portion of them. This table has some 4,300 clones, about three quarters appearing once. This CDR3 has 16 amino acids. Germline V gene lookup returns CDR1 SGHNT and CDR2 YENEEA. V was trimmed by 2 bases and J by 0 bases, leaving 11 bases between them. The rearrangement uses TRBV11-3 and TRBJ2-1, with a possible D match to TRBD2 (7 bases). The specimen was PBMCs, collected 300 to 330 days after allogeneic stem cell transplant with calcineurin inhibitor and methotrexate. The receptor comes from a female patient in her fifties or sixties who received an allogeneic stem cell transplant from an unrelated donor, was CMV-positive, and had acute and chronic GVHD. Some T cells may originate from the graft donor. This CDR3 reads CASSLRGAASYNEQFF. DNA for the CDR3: TGTGCCAGCAGCTTACGGGGGGCAGCCTCCTACAATGAGCAGTTCTTC.